This T cell receptor beta chain was sequenced during a study of patients and donors after allogeneic stem cell transplantation. V was clipped by 0 bases and J by 4 bases, with 13 bases between them. The length of the CDR3 is 17 residues. Germline assignment: CDR1 LGHNA and CDR2 YNFKEQ. TCRdb reprocessed the RT-PCR reads with MiXCR, giving one entry per CDR3 protein. The repertoire holds about a million distinct CDR3 sequences, with under 20% as singletons. The sequence came from a human donor who was either an allogeneic HSCT recipient or a stem cell or donor lymphocyte infusion donor (not recorded which). It is not recorded whose cells these are; they may come from a transplant donor. J is TRBJ1-6 and V is TRBV4-2; D not certain. What was sequenced was blood, either unsorted or a sorted T cell fraction (not recorded which). The CDR3 nucleotides are TGTGCCAGCAGCCAAGATGAGGGCGAAAAATATAATTCACCCCTCCACTTT. Its translation is CASSQDEGEKYNSPLHF.